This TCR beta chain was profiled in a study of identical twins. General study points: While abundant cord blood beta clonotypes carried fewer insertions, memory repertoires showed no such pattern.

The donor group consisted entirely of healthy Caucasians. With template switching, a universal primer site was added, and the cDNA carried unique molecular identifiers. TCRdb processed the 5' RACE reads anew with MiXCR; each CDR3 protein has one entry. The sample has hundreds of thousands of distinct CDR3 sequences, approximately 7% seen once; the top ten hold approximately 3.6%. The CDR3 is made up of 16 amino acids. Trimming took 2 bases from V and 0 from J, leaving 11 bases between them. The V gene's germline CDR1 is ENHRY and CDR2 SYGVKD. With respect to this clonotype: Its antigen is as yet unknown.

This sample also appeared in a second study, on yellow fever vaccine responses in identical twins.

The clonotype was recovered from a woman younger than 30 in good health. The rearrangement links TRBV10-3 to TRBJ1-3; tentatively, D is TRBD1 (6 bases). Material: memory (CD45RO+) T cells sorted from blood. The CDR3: CAISEGQGPSGNTIYF. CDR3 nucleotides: TGTGCCATCAGTGAGGGGCAGGGGCCCTCTGGAAACACCATATATTTT.